A single sample gave rise to the 18 T cell receptor beta chains below, sequenced in a study of Tregs in tolerant kidney transplant recipients. Profiled with immunoSEQ multiplex PCR; TCRdb holds only in-frame clones, not every one. The data show 2,800 or so clones, with around 38% seen just once and 7.4% held by the top ten. These receptors' targets are unknown. Material for sequencing was Tregs from blood cultured with allogeneic cells. The source of these receptors is a human donor in good health.

V usage is TRBV2 and J usage is TRBJ1-2, with 8 bases that match TRBD1. CDR3 size: 14 residues. Germline CDR1 is SNHLY and CDR2 is FYNNEI. The ends lost 7 bases at V and 8 bases at J; junction bases unmatched: 12. DNA of the CDR3: TGTGCCAGCACAGGGGGCGCATTTATGGGAGGCTACACCTTC. Translating it yields CASTGGAFMGGYTF.

This clone appeared a few times. J is TRBJ1-1 and V is TRBV10-3; D is uncertain. Germline CDR1 ENHRY, CDR2 SYGVKD. This CDR3 has 12 amino acids. V lost 5 bases and J lost 1, with 5 bases in between. The CDR3: CAISKGNTEAFF. The CDR3 DNA reads as TGTGCCATCAGTAAAGGGAACACTGAAGCTTTCTTT.

This clone has only a few counts. J is TRBJ1-1 and V is TRBV11-2, with 7 positions matching TRBD1. The CDR3 is 14 amino acids. The germline CDR1 and CDR2 sequences are SGHAT and FQNNGV. Germline trimming cut 5 bases from V and 2 bases from J; bases unmatched to any gene: 5. CDR3 region: CASSVGGLNTEAFF. CDR3 DNA sequence: TGTGCCAGCAGCGTAGGGGGCCTAAACACTGAAGCTTTCTTT.

The chain is built from TRBV6-6 and TRBJ1-2; weak D call: TRBD1 (6 bases). Germline CDR1 is MNHNY and CDR2 is SVGAGI (reference sequence). V was pared by 6 bases and J by 4 bases, with 12 bases between. This CDR3 comprises 13 residues. The CDR3 bases are TGTGCCAGCAGGGTACAGGGTGGCTATGGCTACACCTTC. It encodes CASRVQGGYGYTF.

The genes are TRBV5-1 and TRBJ1-2; TRBD1 matches at 10 bases. Germline V gene sequence: CDR1 SGHRS, CDR2 YFSETQ. V was clipped by 4 bases and J by 5 bases; unmatched bases: 2. The length of the CDR3 is 13 residues. Here the CDR3 DNA reads TGCGCCAGCAGCGAGGGACAGGGGTATGGCTACACCTTC. Amino acid sequence: CASSEGQGYGYTF.

The count of this clone is one. One base away lies a much larger clone, so this may be a sequencing read error. The rearrangement joins TRBV5-1 to TRBJ2-7, with 11 nucleotides matching TRBD2. Per the germline V gene, CDR1 is SGHRS and CDR2 is YFSETQ. This CDR3 is built from 17 residues. V lost 1 base and J lost 7; bases outside the gene matches: 13. The CDR3 loop is CASSLRVISGRAGEQYF. CDR3 coding DNA: TGCGCCAGCAGCTTGAGGGTGATTAGCGGGAGGGCGGGGGAGCAGTACTTC. Filled out from reference TRBV5-1 and TRBJ2-7, the complete variable domain reads KAGVTQTPRYLIKTRGQQVTLSCSPISGHRSVSWYQQTPGQGLQFLFEYFSETQRNKGNFPGRFSGRQFSNSRSEMNVSTLELGDSALYLCASSLRVISGRAGEQYFGPGTRLTVT.

The V gene is TRBV10-2, the J gene TRBJ1-1, with 7 bases lining up with TRBD1. The V and J ends lost 6 bases and 4 bases, in that order; junction bases with no gene match: 5. Germline values: CDR1 WSHSY, CDR2 SAAADI. The CDR3 is made up of 13 amino acids. The CDR3 coding sequence is TGCGCCAGCAGACTGACAGGGACCACTGAAGCTTTCTTT. Protein sequence: CASRLTGTTEAFF.

This clone was seen a few times. The rearrangement uses TRBV6-5 and TRBJ1-1; a weak D match, TRBD1 (6 bases). The V and J ends lost 0 bases and 6 bases respectively, with 14 bases between them. The CDR3 length is 15 residues. CDR1 is MNHEY, CDR2 SVGAGI, per germline. CDR3 residues: CASSYSTGKGAEAFF. The DNA of the CDR3 is TGTGCCAGCAGTTACTCGACGGGGAAGGGGGCTGAAGCTTTCTTT.

The chain recombines TRBV19 with TRBJ1-4; the D gene is possibly TRBD1 (6 bases). Germline V gene data show CDR1 as LNHDA and CDR2 as SQIVND (reference sequence). V lost 2 bases and J 10 bases, leaving 14 bases between the germline ends. The CDR3 contains 14 residues. The CDR3 coding sequence is TGTGCCAGTAGTATAATCAGGGGAGGTGGAAAACTGTTTTTT. Translation: CASSIIRGGGKLFF.

CDR3 amino acids: CASSLALSAIWDTQYF. Here the CDR3 DNA reads TGTGCCAGCAGCTTAGCGCTGTCGGCAATATGGGATACGCAGTATTTT. This chain uses TRBV7-2 with TRBJ2-3; D gene ambiguous. V dropped 0 bases and J dropped 6 bases, with 16 bases sitting between them. The germline gives CDR1 SGHTA, CDR2 FQGNSA. The CDR3 has 16 amino acids.

In DNA form, the CDR3 reads TGTGCCTGGAGTGTATTTCTGGGAGTGCCCAATGAGCAGTTCTTC. Translating it yields CAWSVFLGVPNEQFF. The chain uses TRBV30 and TRBJ2-1, with a weak D call TRBD2 (5 bases). V dropped 0 bases and J dropped 6 bases, with 15 bases sitting between them. Looked up from germline, CDR1 is GTSNPN and CDR2 is SVGIG (reference sequence). This CDR3 spans 15 amino acids.

This chain uses TRBV9 with TRBJ2-5; D is uncertain. This CDR3 is built from 14 residues. Trimming removed 2 bases from V and 0 bases from J, with 8 bases in between. Germline CDR1 SGDLS, CDR2 YYNGEE. The CDR3 DNA follows: TGTGCCAGCAGCGTTGGGCGGAACCAAGAGACCCAGTACTTC. This sequence encodes CASSVGRNQETQYF. The complete variable domain, with remaining parts taken from reference TRBV9 and TRBJ2-5, reads DSGVTQTPKHLITATGQRVTLRCSPRSGDLSVYWYQQSLDQGLQFLIQYYNGEERAKGNILERFSAQQFPDLHSELNLSSLELGDSALYFCASSVGRNQETQYFGPGTRLLVL.

This clone showed up just once. V and J are TRBV6-7 and TRBJ2-6; no definite D call. TRBV6-7 is an open reading frame, and its role is uncertain. Trimming took off 5 bases at V and 5 bases at J, with 22 bases between the two ends. The CDR3 consists of 18 residues. The DNA of the CDR3 is TGTGCCAGCAGTGCTCACCCGCGTATTCAAAGTCGGGCCAACGTCCTGACTTTC. This translates into CASSAHPRIQSRANVLTF.

This clone appeared a few times. The chain uses TRBV18 and TRBJ2-5; D is perhaps TRBD1 (5 bases). V was pared by 3 bases and J by 1 base, with 12 bases between. CDR3 length: 15 residues. CDR1 KGHSH and CDR2 LQKENI come from the germline V gene. The CDR3: CASSPAGQIQETQYF. In DNA, the CDR3 is TGTGCCAGCTCACCCGCAGGGCAGATCCAAGAGACCCAGTACTTC.

The chain employs TRBV5-1 and TRBJ2-2, with a possible D match to TRBD1 (6 bases). The CDR3 runs to 15 residues. Germline V lookup: CDR1 SGHRS, CDR2 YFSETQ. Trimming pared 3 bases from V and 0 bases from J, leaving 9 bases between. The CDR3 bases are TGCGCCAGCAGCTCGCAGGGGCCGAACACCGGGGAGCTGTTTTTT. It yields the protein CASSSQGPNTGELFF. The variable domain in full, with the rest retrieved from reference TRBV5-1 and TRBJ2-2, is KAGVTQTPRYLIKTRGQQVTLSCSPISGHRSVSWYQQTPGQGLQFLFEYFSETQRNKGNFPGRFSGRQFSNSRSEMNVSTLELGDSALYLCASSSQGPNTGELFFGEGSRLTVL.

This chain joins TRBV5-1 and TRBJ2-7; 9 bases line up with TRBD2. The CDR3 loop spans 17 amino acids. Germline loops: CDR1 SGHRS, CDR2 YFSETQ. V shed 2 bases and J 2 bases; nucleotides not matched to a gene: 11. In DNA form, the CDR3 reads TGCGCCAGCAGCTTAGGGGTAGCGGGGGTTAGGACCTACGAGCAGTACTTC. This gives the protein CASSLGVAGVRTYEQYF. The variable domain in full, with the rest retrieved from reference TRBV5-1 and TRBJ2-7, is KAGVTQTPRYLIKTRGQQVTLSCSPISGHRSVSWYQQTPGQGLQFLFEYFSETQRNKGNFPGRFSGRQFSNSRSEMNVSTLELGDSALYLCASSLGVAGVRTYEQYFGPGTRLTVT.

J is TRBJ2-2 and V is TRBV29-1; 8 nucleotides agree with TRBD1. Germline V gene sequence: CDR1 SQVTM, CDR2 ANQGSEA. With 4 bases clipped from V and 6 bases from J, the junction kept 4 bases outside the gene matches. The CDR3 runs 13 residues. CDR3 coding DNA: TGCAGCGTTGCGGACAGGGTCGCCGGGGAGCTGTTTTTT. Translating it yields CSVADRVAGELFF.

V usage is TRBV6-6 and J usage is TRBJ2-3; D possibly uses TRBD1 or TRBD2 (5 bases each). CDR1 is MNHNY, CDR2 SVGAGI, per germline (reference sequence). Trimming cost V 2 bases and J 5 bases, with 14 bases left between them. The CDR3 is 15 amino acids. The CDR3 coding sequence is TGTGCCAGCAGTTACCGAGGGGCAGAAGGAGATACGCAGTATTTT. This sequence encodes CASSYRGAEGDTQYF.